This record concerns one T cell receptor beta chain sequence. Its specificity is unknown. The data were obtained in a study of T cells in tumors after PD-1 blockade. Turning to the study itself: Prior checkpoint blockade, systemic immunosuppressant use, or anti-cancer therapy within 4 weeks excluded patients. Each patient got pembrolizumab 200 mg every 3 weeks or cemiplimab 350 mg every 2 weeks. Daily vismodegib 150 mg continued in a subset of anti-PD-1-treated patients. Study-wide findings and caveats: Some novel exhausted tumor clones appeared in pre-treatment blood, suggesting peripheral recruitment.

Some clones are missing from TCRdb's copy, which holds only in-frame ones; the method was immunoSEQ multiplex PCR. The sample contains tens of thousands of clones, 55% to 80% of which appear only once. CDR3 length: 15 residues. CDR1 and CDR2 from the germline V gene are LNHNV and YYDKDF (reference sequence). V was pared by 0 bases and J by 6 bases, with 7 bases of the junction left unmatched. The sequence was collected from a human donor with basal cell carcinoma. This rearrangement joins TRBV15 to TRBJ1-1; 7 bases fit TRBD1. The sequencing here drew on PBMCs, taken after anti-PD-1 treatment. The DNA of the CDR3 is TGTGCCACCAGCAGAGAATACACAGGGGATGCTGAAGCTTTCTTT. Translating gives CATSREYTGDAEAFF.